These 24 T cell receptor beta chains were all obtained from the same sample, sequenced in a study of cytotoxic CD8 clonotypes in ibrutinib-treated CLL. The table came from immunoSEQ multiplex PCR; TCRdb's copy has only in-frame clones and leaves some out. The table records some 200,000 clones, roughly 79% of them present only once. Sequenced here: PBMCs, sampled after 12 months of ibrutinib treatment. All receptors come from a human donor with chronic lymphocytic leukemia.

The V call is TRBV30, the J call TRBJ1-2, with TRBD1 as a possible D gene (5 bases). Per germline, CDR1 GTSNPN and CDR2 SVGIG (reference sequence). The CDR3 runs to 11 residues. V was trimmed by 5 bases and J by 9 bases, leaving 13 bases between them. CDR3 coding DNA: TGTGCCTGGGACAGTGATAGGAGCTACACCTTC. Amino acid sequence: CAWDSDRSYTF.

The chain uses TRBV7-9 and TRBJ2-1; 8 bases match TRBD2. The CDR3 is 12 amino acids. After removal of 7 bases from V and 15 bases from J, the junction contained 11 bases not matched to a gene. Germline CDR1 and CDR2: SEHNR and FQNEAQ (reference sequence). In nucleotides, the CDR3 is TGTGCCAGCATGAGCGGGGGCCCTCGGTTGTTCTTC. Protein sequence: CASMSGGPRLFF.

The rearrangement uses TRBV5-1 and TRBJ2-7, with 12 bases identical to TRBD2. Trimming took 4 bases from V and 2 from J; bases not matched to a gene: 7. Germline CDR1 SGHRS, CDR2 YFSETQ. The CDR3 has 16 residues. The CDR3 sequence is CASSLELAGGPYEQYF. For the CDR3, the DNA is TGCGCCAGCAGCCTAGAACTAGCGGGGGGCCCCTACGAGCAGTACTTC.

This clone was detected a few times. The chain couples TRBV9 to TRBJ1-6; D gene unclear. The V and J ends lost 4 bases and 14 bases respectively, with 16 bases between them. The length of the CDR3 is 13 residues. Germline loops: CDR1 SGDLS, CDR2 YYNGEE. The CDR3 region has the DNA TGTGCCAGCAGCCTACCACCGTGGGTGACCCTCCACTTT. Translating it yields CASSLPPWVTLHF.

The chain couples TRBV18 to TRBJ1-2; 11 nucleotides match TRBD1. This CDR3 contains 16 residues. The germline gives CDR1 KGHSH, CDR2 LQKENI. Trimming cost V 2 bases and J 8 bases; bases outside gene matches: 10. The CDR3 DNA follows: TGTGCCAGCTCACCAACTACAGGACAGGGGGCCTGGGGCTACACCTTC. Translation gives CASSPTTGQGAWGYTF.

This sequence joins TRBV7-6 and TRBJ2-1; TRBD1 matches 8 bases. CDR3 length: 15 amino acids. Per the germline V gene, CDR1 is SGHVS and CDR2 is FNYEAQ. V shed 5 bases and J 1 base; nucleotides not matched to a gene: 4. The CDR3 nucleotides are TGTGCCAGCAGCCGTACAGGGGGTTCCTACAATGAGCAGTTCTTC. Translated, it gives CASSRTGGSYNEQFF.

The V call is TRBV4-1, the J call TRBJ1-3, with D possibly TRBD1 on 5 matching bases. The CDR3 runs to 16 residues. Between the trimmed V and J ends, which lost 0 bases and 9 bases, there was a span of 18 bases. The germline gives CDR1 MGHRA, CDR2 YSYEKL. CDR3 sequence: CASSQDLGGGQGTIYF. The CDR3, as DNA: TGCGCCAGCAGCCAAGATCTTGGGGGGGGTCAGGGCACCATATATTTT.

This chain links TRBV30 with TRBJ2-2, with TRBD1 matching 7 bases. The CDR3 runs 17 residues. Trimming took 0 bases from V and 3 from J; bases not matched to a gene: 10. CDR1 is GTSNPN, CDR2 SVGIG, per germline (reference sequence). CDR3 region: CAWSVGRQGVYTGELFF. The CDR3 coding sequence is TGTGCCTGGAGTGTAGGGAGACAGGGTGTATACACCGGGGAGCTGTTTTTT.

The chain carries TRBV2 and TRBJ2-7, with TRBD2 matching 9 bases. With 7 bases clipped from V and 4 bases from J, the junction kept 8 bases outside the gene matches. The V gene's germline CDR1 is SNHLY and CDR2 FYNNEI. The CDR3 sequence is 14 residues long. The CDR3 spells CASKSISGSYEQYF. The CDR3 DNA follows: TGTGCCAGCAAGTCGATTAGCGGGAGTTACGAGCAGTACTTC.

V usage is TRBV7-2 and J usage is TRBJ2-3; no definite D call. CDR3 size: 12 residues. The germline V gene encodes CDR1 SGHTA and CDR2 FQGNSA. The ends were cut back, 5 bases at V and 2 bases at J, with 5 bases in the middle. CDR3 residues: CASSTFTDTQYF. The DNA for the CDR3 is TGTGCCAGCAGCACCTTCACAGATACGCAGTATTTT.

The chain has TRBV5-4 and TRBJ2-1; 9 bases fit TRBD1. CDR3 size: 16 residues. Germline-derived CDR1 and CDR2 are SGHNT and YYREEE (reference sequence). Trimming took 0 bases from V and 2 from J; bases not matched to a gene: 3. The CDR3 is CASSLARDRAYNEQFF. The CDR3 DNA sequence: TGTGCCAGCAGCTTGGCCAGGGACAGGGCCTACAATGAGCAGTTCTTC.

The chain recombines TRBV30 with TRBJ1-6; D not certain. The V gene's germline CDR1 is GTSNPN and CDR2 SVGIG (reference sequence). Trimming shortened V by 0 bases and J by 8 bases, and 8 bases separated the two germline ends. The CDR3 consists of 13 residues. Here the CDR3 reads CAWSVQADSPLHF. The DNA of the CDR3 is TGTGCCTGGAGTGTCCAGGCAGATTCACCCCTCCACTTT.

The J gene is TRBJ2-1, the V gene TRBV6-5; D unclear. Germline CDR1 reads MNHEY; CDR2 reads SVGAGI. V dropped 9 bases and J dropped 6 bases, with 12 bases sitting between them. The CDR3 contains 12 residues. CDR3 bases: TGTGCCAGTGTGGGTAGCACCAATGAGCAGTTCTTC. Its translation is CASVGSTNEQFF.

This clone was seen repeatedly, ten times or more. The rearrangement joins TRBV12-5 to TRBJ2-7; no firm D call. The V end was cut by 5 bases, the J end by 2 bases, with 13 bases between. The CDR3 has 14 amino acids. Per the germline V gene, CDR1 is LGHNT and CDR2 is FRNRAP. CDR3 sequence (DNA): TGTGCTAGTGGTCCCCGCTGGGCTGCCTACGAGCAGTACTTC. Encoded protein: CASGPRWAAYEQYF.

Points on this clone: Other DNA variants within this sample encode the same CDR3. This chain links TRBV5-1 with TRBJ1-1; the D is unclear. With 0 bases removed from V and 1 base from J, the gap between germline ends came to 7 bases. The CDR3 sequence is 14 residues long. CDR1 and CDR2 (germline): SGHRS, YFSETQ. The CDR3 region is CASSLDRANTEAFF. In DNA form, the CDR3 reads TGCGCCAGCAGCTTGGACAGAGCGAACACTGAAGCTTTCTTT.

The gene calls are TRBV5-4 and TRBJ2-2, with 10 nucleotides matching TRBD1. This CDR3 is built from 15 residues. V dropped 4 bases and J dropped 7; count of bases not matched to a gene: 7. Germline CDR1 and CDR2: SGHNT and YYREEE (reference sequence). CDR3 nucleotides: TGTGCCAGCAGCCAGACAGGGGGCGGAATCGGGGAGCTGTTTTTT. Amino acid sequence: CASSQTGGGIGELFF.

The chain carries TRBV2 and TRBJ2-1; 7 bases are shared with TRBD2. The CDR3 has 13 residues. Germline values: CDR1 SNHLY, CDR2 FYNNEI. V dropped 6 bases and J dropped 7; count of bases not matched to a gene: 6. The CDR3 sequence: CASSQGLVNEQFF. CDR3 bases: TGTGCCAGCAGCCAAGGACTAGTGAATGAGCAGTTCTTC. The entire variable domain, with the rest obtained from reference TRBV2 and TRBJ2-1, is as follows: EPEVTQTPSHQVTQMGQEVILRCVPISNHLYFYWYRQILGQKVEFLVSFYNNEISEKSEIFDDQFSVERPDGSNFTLKIRSTKLEDSAMYFCASSQGLVNEQFFGPGTRLTVL.

V and J are TRBV5-1 and TRBJ2-1; 8 bases are a match to TRBD1. CDR3 length: 15 residues. The V gene's germline CDR1 is SGHRS and CDR2 YFSETQ. V lost 3 bases and J lost 6; bases outside the gene matches: 8. In nucleotides, the CDR3 is TGCGCCAGCAGCTCCAGGGGGCGATACACCAATGAGCAGTTCTTC. Encoded protein: CASSSRGRYTNEQFF.

The gene calls are TRBV11-2 and TRBJ1-2; D gene unclear. Per germline, CDR1 SGHAT and CDR2 FQNNGV. CDR3 length: 11 residues. Deletions cut 1 base from V and 7 bases from J, with 4 bases between. The CDR3 region is CASSLGFGYTF. CDR3 coding DNA: TGTGCCAGCAGCTTAGGGTTTGGCTACACCTTC. Drawing the rest from reference TRBV11-2 and TRBJ1-2, the complete variable domain is EAGVAQSPRYKIIEKRQSVAFWCNPISGHATLYWYQQILGQGPKLLIQFQNNGVVDDSQLPKDRFSAERLKGVDSTLKIQPAKLEDSAVYLCASSLGFGYTFGSGTRLTVV.

V and J are TRBV19 and TRBJ2-7, with D perhaps TRBD1 (6 bases). This CDR3 contains 14 residues. Germline CDR1 and CDR2: LNHDA and SQIVND (reference sequence). Trimming took 3 bases from V and 0 from J, leaving 9 bases between them. For the CDR3, the DNA is TGTGCCAGTAGTATCGGGGACATCTCCTACGAGCAGTACTTC. It specifies CASSIGDISYEQYF.

This chain links TRBV11-3 with TRBJ2-7, with 8 nucleotides matching TRBD2. Trimming at V came to 5 bases and at J to 0 bases, leaving 6 bases not matched to a gene. The CDR3 sequence is 15 residues long. Germline V gene lookup returns CDR1 SGHNT and CDR2 YENEEA. The CDR3 loop is CASSPTSGFSYEQYF. In nucleotides, the CDR3 is TGTGCCAGCAGCCCTACTAGCGGCTTCTCCTACGAGCAGTACTTC.

This clone came up a few times. The genes are TRBV5-1 and TRBJ1-2; D not resolved. V gave up 4 bases and J gave up 5 bases, with 15 bases separating them. This CDR3 region has 14 residues. CDR1 SGHRS and CDR2 YFSETQ come from the germline V gene. The CDR3 DNA follows: TGCGCCAGCAGCGGTGGACCGAGCAATTATGGCTACACCTTC. Translating gives CASSGGPSNYGYTF.

This clone was seen a few times. The V gene is TRBV14, the J gene TRBJ1-2; the D is unclear. The ends were cut back, 6 bases at V and 8 bases at J, with 13 bases in the middle. CDR1 is SGHDN, CDR2 FVKESK, per germline. This CDR3 has 12 amino acids. As DNA, the CDR3 is TGTGCCAGCAGGTCCGCGGAAGGAGGCTACACCTTC. This codes for CASRSAEGGYTF.

The rearrangement joins TRBV30 to TRBJ1-5; TRBD1 matches at 7 bases. This CDR3 contains 13 residues. V dropped 4 bases and J dropped 11; count of bases not matched to a gene: 11. Germline CDR1 GTSNPN, CDR2 SVGIG (reference sequence). As DNA, the CDR3 is TGTGCCTGGAAGAGACAGGGCGGGATGTCCCAGCATTTT. Protein product: CAWKRQGGMSQHF.